A selection of T cell receptor beta chains follows, all from one sample in a study of blood T cell repertoires in COVID-19. Some clones are missing from TCRdb's copy, which holds only in-frame ones; the method was immunoSEQ multiplex PCR. The data show fewer than 250,000 clones, 80% to 90% seen once. The sample consisted of peripheral blood. Source of these receptors: a man in his thirties or forties with active or convalescent COVID-19. The conserved cysteine and the conserved F or W are not part of the CDR3 here. D genes are given only for firm matches.

D gene: TRBD1; J gene: TRBJ2-7; V gene: TRBV18; CDR3 length: 12; CDR3 protein: ASSRWTGGYEQY
D gene: .; J gene: TRBJ1-1; V gene: TRBV4-3; CDR3 length: 13; CDR3 protein: ASSQDTGSLNEAF
D gene: TRBD2; J gene: TRBJ2-3; V gene: TRBV4-3; CDR3 length: 13; CDR3 protein: ASSGTGLGVDTQY
D gene: TRBD2; J gene: TRBJ2-5; V gene: TRBV30; CDR3 length: 14; CDR3 protein: AWSVGSGRPGETQY
D gene: TRBD1; J gene: TRBJ1-2; V gene: TRBV3-1/TRBV3-2; CDR3 length: 10; CDR3 protein: ASSSTGDGYT
D gene: .; J gene: TRBJ2-2; V gene: TRBV3-1/TRBV3-2; CDR3 length: 9; CDR3 protein: ASSLTGELF
D gene: TRBD1; J gene: TRBJ1-5; V gene: TRBV4-1; CDR3 length: 14; CDR3 protein: ARGQGSLHSNQPQH
D gene: .; J gene: TRBJ1-5; V gene: TRBV30; CDR3 length: 12; CDR3 protein: AWSLGSRNQPQH
D gene: .; J gene: TRBJ1-5; V gene: TRBV6-2/TRBV6-3; CDR3 length: 12; CDR3 protein: ASSYRQNNQPQH
D gene: TRBD2; J gene: TRBJ2-3; V gene: TRBV6-5; CDR3 length: 13; CDR3 protein: ASRLAGAHTDTQY
D gene: .; J gene: TRBJ1-2; V gene: TRBV5-1; CDR3 length: 11; CDR3 protein: ASSLLGEGGYT
D gene: .; J gene: TRBJ2-6; V gene: TRBV6-5; CDR3 length: 14; CDR3 protein: ASSYRPGSGANVLT
D gene: .; J gene: TRBJ2-3; V gene: TRBV7-2; CDR3 length: 11; CDR3 protein: ASKRRVTDTQY
D gene: .; J gene: TRBJ1-2; V gene: TRBV28; CDR3 length: 10; CDR3 protein: ASEAGVLGYT
D gene: .; J gene: TRBJ2-6; V gene: TRBV7-2; CDR3 length: 15; CDR3 protein: ASSSEEVISGANVLT
D gene: TRBD2; J gene: TRBJ2-7; V gene: TRBV27; CDR3 length: 13; CDR3 protein: ASSSGGRIIYEQY
D gene: TRBD2; J gene: TRBJ2-7; V gene: TRBV7-2; CDR3 length: 15; CDR3 protein: ASSRRHVGTTTYEQY
D gene: .; J gene: TRBJ2-3; V gene: TRBV4-1; CDR3 length: 11; CDR3 protein: ASSFLGGRTQY
D gene: .; J gene: TRBJ2-2; V gene: TRBV7-3; CDR3 length: 12; CDR3 protein: ASNPEGRAGELF
D gene: TRBD2; J gene: TRBJ2-1; V gene: TRBV6-5; CDR3 length: 14; CDR3 protein: ASSSLSGRPINEQF
D gene: TRBD2; J gene: TRBJ2-2; V gene: TRBV9; CDR3 length: 14; CDR3 protein: ASSGSGGAATGELF
D gene: TRBD1; J gene: TRBJ2-2; V gene: TRBV5-6; CDR3 length: 14; CDR3 protein: ASSPLPGQGTGELF
D gene: TRBD1; J gene: TRBJ1-5; V gene: TRBV28; CDR3 length: 12; CDR3 protein: ASRTGTGVQPQH
D gene: .; J gene: TRBJ2-7; V gene: TRBV11-2; CDR3 length: 12; CDR3 protein: ASSLVSGDYEQY
D gene: .; J gene: TRBJ1-1; V gene: TRBV7-9; CDR3 length: 13; CDR3 protein: ASSPRGVLGTEAF
D gene: TRBD1; J gene: TRBJ1-2; V gene: TRBV6-5; CDR3 length: 12; CDR3 protein: ASTPGGGRYGYT
D gene: .; J gene: TRBJ2-7; V gene: TRBV6-2/TRBV6-3; CDR3 length: 15; CDR3 protein: ASSYGAGIAPFVEQY
D gene: TRBD1; J gene: TRBJ1-2; V gene: TRBV7-2; CDR3 length: 14; CDR3 protein: ASSPGTGGATSGYT
D gene: .; J gene: TRBJ1-4; V gene: TRBV6-4; CDR3 length: 13; CDR3 protein: ASSLGGGPNEKLF
D gene: .; J gene: TRBJ1-2; V gene: TRBV11-2; CDR3 length: 10; CDR3 protein: ASSLARPSYT
D gene: .; J gene: TRBJ1-3; V gene: TRBV9; CDR3 length: 12; CDR3 protein: ASSAREGRDTIY
D gene: .; J gene: TRBJ2-5; V gene: TRBV9; CDR3 length: 11; CDR3 protein: ASSRTTKETQY
D gene: .; J gene: TRBJ1-6; V gene: TRBV6-5; CDR3 length: 10; CDR3 protein: ASSYWGGPLH
D gene: .; J gene: TRBJ2-5; V gene: TRBV7-8; CDR3 length: 12; CDR3 protein: ASSLRTKQETQY
D gene: .; J gene: TRBJ1-6; V gene: TRBV4-3; CDR3 length: 14; CDR3 protein: ASSQDRGGAGSPLH
D gene: TRBD2; J gene: TRBJ2-7; V gene: TRBV28; CDR3 length: 13; CDR3 protein: ASRVAGLQAYEQY
D gene: TRBD1; J gene: TRBJ2-7; V gene: TRBV7-2; CDR3 length: 13; CDR3 protein: ASSPTGQKTDEQY
D gene: TRBD1; J gene: TRBJ1-5; V gene: TRBV10-3; CDR3 length: 13; CDR3 protein: AISLTGDSNQPQH
D gene: .; J gene: TRBJ1-2; V gene: TRBV20-1; CDR3 length: 9; CDR3 protein: SAGDWGGYT
D gene: .; J gene: TRBJ1-2; V gene: TRBV28; CDR3 length: 11; CDR3 protein: ASSLTGNYGYT
D gene: TRBD1; J gene: TRBJ1-6; V gene: TRBV3-1/TRBV3-2; CDR3 length: 13; CDR3 protein: ASSLRTGDNSPLH
D gene: .; J gene: TRBJ1-2; V gene: TRBV18; CDR3 length: 12; CDR3 protein: ASSPVPGPLGYT
D gene: TRBD1; J gene: TRBJ2-5; V gene: TRBV6-5; CDR3 length: 13; CDR3 protein: ASSYGTGGMETQY
D gene: .; J gene: TRBJ2-2; V gene: TRBV19; CDR3 length: 14; CDR3 protein: ASSGGLGPNTGELF
D gene: .; J gene: TRBJ1-6; V gene: TRBV28; CDR3 length: 13; CDR3 protein: ASSSLYTYNSPLH
D gene: .; J gene: TRBJ2-1; V gene: TRBV7-2; CDR3 length: 14; CDR3 protein: ASSLDSGIRYNEQF